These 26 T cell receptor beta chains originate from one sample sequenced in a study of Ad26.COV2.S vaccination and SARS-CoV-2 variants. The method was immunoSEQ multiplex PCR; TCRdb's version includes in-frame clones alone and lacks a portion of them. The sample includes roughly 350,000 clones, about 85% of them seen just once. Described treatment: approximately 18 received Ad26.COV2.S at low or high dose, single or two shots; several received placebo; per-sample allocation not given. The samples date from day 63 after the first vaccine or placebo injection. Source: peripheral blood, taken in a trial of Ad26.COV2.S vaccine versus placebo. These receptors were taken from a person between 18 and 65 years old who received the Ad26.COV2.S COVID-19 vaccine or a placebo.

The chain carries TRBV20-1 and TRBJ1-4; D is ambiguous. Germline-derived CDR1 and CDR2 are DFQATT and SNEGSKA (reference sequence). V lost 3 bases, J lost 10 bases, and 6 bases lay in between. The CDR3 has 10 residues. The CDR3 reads CSASAGKLFF. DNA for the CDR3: TGCAGTGCTAGTGCGGGAAAACTGTTTTTT.

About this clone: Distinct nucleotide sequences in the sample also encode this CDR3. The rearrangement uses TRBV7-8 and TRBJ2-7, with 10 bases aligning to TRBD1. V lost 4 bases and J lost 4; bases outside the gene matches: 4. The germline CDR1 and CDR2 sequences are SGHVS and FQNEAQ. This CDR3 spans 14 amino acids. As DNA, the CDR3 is TGTGCCAGCAGCTCGGACAGGGGGTCTTACGAGCAGTACTTC. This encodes CASSSDRGSYEQYF.

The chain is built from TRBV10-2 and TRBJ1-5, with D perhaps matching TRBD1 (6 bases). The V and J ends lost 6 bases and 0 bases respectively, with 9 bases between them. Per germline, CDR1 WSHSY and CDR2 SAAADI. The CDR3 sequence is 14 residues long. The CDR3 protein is CASRGGHSNQPQHF. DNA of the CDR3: TGCGCCAGCAGGGGGGGCCATAGCAATCAGCCCCAGCATTTT.

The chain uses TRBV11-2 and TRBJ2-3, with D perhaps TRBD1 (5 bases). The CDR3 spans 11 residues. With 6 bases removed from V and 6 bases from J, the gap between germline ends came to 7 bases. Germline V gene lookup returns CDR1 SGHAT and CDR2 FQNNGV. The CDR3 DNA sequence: TGTGCCAGCAGACAGGTGGATACGCAGTATTTT. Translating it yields CASRQVDTQYF. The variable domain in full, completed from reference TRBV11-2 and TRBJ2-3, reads EAGVAQSPRYKIIEKRQSVAFWCNPISGHATLYWYQQILGQGPKLLIQFQNNGVVDDSQLPKDRFSAERLKGVDSTLKIQPAKLEDSAVYLCASRQVDTQYFGPGTRLTVL.

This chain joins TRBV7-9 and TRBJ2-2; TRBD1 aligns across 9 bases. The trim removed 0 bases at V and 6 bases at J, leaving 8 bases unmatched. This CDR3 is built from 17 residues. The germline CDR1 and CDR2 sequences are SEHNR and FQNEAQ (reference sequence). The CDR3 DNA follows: TGTGCCAGCAGCTTAGCGGCCGGGACAGGGTTTCCCGGGGAGCTGTTTTTT. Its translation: CASSLAAGTGFPGELFF.

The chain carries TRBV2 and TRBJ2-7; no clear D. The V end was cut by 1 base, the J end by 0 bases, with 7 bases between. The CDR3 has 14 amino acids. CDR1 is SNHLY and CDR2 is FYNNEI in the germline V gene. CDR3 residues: CASSEGGYSYEQYF. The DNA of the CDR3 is TGTGCCAGCAGTGAAGGTGGCTACTCCTACGAGCAGTACTTC.

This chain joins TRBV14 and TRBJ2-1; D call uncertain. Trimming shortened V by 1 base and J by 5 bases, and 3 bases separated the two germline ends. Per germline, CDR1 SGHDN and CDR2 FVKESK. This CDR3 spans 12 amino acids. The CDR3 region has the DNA TGTGCCAGCAGCCAAGTTAACAATGAGCAGTTCTTC. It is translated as CASSQVNNEQFF.

This chain's CDR3 is CASSVAPNYGYTF. CDR3 in DNA: TGTGCCAGCAGTGTCGCTCCTAACTATGGCTACACCTTC. The J gene is TRBJ1-2, the V gene TRBV2; D ambiguous. CDR1 and CDR2 from the germline V gene are SNHLY and FYNNEI. The CDR3 is made up of 13 amino acids. Trimming removed 4 bases from V and 0 bases from J, with 6 bases in between.

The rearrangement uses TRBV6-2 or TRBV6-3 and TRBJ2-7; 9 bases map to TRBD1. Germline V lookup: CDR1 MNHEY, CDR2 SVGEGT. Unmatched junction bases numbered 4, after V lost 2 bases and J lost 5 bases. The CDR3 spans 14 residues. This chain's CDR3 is CASSYGQGRDEQYF. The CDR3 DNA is TGTGCCAGCAGTTACGGACAGGGGCGCGACGAGCAGTACTTC.

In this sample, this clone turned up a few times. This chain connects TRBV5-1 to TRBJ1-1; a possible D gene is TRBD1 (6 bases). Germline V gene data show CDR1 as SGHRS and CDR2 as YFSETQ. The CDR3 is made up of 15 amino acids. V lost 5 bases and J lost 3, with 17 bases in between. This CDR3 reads CASRLTGTGDTEAFF. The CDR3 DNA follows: TGCGCCAGCAGGTTAACAGGGACCGGTGACACTGAAGCTTTCTTT.

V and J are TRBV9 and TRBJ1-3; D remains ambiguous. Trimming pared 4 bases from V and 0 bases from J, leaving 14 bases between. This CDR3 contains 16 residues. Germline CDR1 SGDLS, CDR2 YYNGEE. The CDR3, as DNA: TGTGCCAGCAGCCCTCAATTACGTGGCTCTGGAAACACCATATATTTT. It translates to CASSPQLRGSGNTIYF.

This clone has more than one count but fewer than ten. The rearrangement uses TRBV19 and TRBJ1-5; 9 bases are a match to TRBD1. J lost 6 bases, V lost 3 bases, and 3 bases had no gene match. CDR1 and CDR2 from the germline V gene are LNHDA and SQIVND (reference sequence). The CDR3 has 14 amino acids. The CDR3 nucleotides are TGTGCCAGTAGTATTACAGGGGGCTCTCAGCCCCAGCATTTT. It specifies CASSITGGSQPQHF. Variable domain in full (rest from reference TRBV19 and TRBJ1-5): DGGITQSPKYLFRKEGQNVTLSCEQNLNHDAMYWYRQDPGQGLRLIYYSQIVNDFQKGDIAEGYSVSREKKESFPLTVTSAQKNPTAFYLCASSITGGSQPQHFGDGTRLSIL.

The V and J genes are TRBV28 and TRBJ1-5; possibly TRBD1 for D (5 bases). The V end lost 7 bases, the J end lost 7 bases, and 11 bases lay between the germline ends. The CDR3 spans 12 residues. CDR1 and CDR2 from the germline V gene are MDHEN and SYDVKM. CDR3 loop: CASTEGRQPQHF. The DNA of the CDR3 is TGTGCCAGCACCGAGGGGCGGCAGCCCCAGCATTTT.

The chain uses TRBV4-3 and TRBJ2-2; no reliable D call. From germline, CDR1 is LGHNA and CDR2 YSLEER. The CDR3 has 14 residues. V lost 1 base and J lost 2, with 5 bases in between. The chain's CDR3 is CASSQGRNTGELFF. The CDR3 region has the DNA TGCGCCAGCAGCCAAGGGAGAAACACCGGGGAGCTGTTTTTT.

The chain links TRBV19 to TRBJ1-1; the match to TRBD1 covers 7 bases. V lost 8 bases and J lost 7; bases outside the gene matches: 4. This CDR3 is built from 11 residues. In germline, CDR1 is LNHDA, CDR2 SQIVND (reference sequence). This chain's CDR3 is CASSRQGEAFF. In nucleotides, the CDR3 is TGTGCCAGTTCTAGACAGGGTGAAGCTTTCTTT.

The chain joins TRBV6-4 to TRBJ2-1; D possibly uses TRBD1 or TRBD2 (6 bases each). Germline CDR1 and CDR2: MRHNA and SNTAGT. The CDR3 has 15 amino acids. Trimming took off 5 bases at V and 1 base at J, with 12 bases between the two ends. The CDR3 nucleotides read TGTGCCAGCAGTAGGGGGGCTCGGTCCTACAATGAGCAGTTCTTC. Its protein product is CASSRGARSYNEQFF.

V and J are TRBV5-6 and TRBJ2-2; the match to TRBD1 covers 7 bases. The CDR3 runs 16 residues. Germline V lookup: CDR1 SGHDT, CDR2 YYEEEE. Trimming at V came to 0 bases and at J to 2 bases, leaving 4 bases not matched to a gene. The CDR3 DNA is TGTGCCAGCAGCTTGGGCCAGGGGGTTAACACCGGGGAGCTGTTTTTT. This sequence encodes CASSLGQGVNTGELFF.

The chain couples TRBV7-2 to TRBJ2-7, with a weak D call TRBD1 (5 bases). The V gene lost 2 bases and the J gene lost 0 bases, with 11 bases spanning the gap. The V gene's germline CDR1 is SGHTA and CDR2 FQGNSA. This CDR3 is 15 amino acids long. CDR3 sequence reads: CASSLRGHPSYEQYF. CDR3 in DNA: TGTGCCAGCAGCTTACGTGGACACCCCTCCTACGAGCAGTACTTC.

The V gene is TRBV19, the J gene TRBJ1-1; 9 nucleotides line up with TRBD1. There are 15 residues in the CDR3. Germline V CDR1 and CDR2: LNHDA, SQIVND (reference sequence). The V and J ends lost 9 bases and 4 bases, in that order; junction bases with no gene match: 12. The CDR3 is CASRKGQGRITEAFF. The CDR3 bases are TGTGCCAGCCGTAAAGGACAGGGGAGGATCACTGAAGCTTTCTTT.

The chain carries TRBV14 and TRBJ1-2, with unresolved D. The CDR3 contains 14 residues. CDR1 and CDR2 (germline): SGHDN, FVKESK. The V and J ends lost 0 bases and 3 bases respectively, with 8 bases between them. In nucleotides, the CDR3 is TGTGCCAGCAGCCAAGATCCGTCGGACTATGGCTACACCTTC. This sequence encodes CASSQDPSDYGYTF. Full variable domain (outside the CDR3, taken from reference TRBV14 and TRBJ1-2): EAGVTQFPSHSVIEKGQTVTLRCDPISGHDNLYWYRRVMGKEIKFLLHFVKESKQDESGMPNNRFLAERTGGTYSTLKVQPAELEDSGVYFCASSQDPSDYGYTFGSGTRLTVV.

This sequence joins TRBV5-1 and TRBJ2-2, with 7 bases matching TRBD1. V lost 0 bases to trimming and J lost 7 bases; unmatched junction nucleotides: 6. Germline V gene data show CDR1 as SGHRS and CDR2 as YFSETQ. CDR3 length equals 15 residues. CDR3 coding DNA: TGCGCCAGCAGCTTGGGTCAACAGGGGAGCGGGGAGCTGTTTTTT. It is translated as CASSLGQQGSGELFF.

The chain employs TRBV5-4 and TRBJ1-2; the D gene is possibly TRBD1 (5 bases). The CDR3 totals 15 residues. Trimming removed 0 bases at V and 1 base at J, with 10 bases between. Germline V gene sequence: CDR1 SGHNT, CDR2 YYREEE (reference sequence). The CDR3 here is CASSLVGGGNYGYTF. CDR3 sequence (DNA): TGTGCCAGCAGCTTGGTGGGGGGAGGTAACTATGGCTACACCTTC. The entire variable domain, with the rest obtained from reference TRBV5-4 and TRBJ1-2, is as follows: ETGVTQSPTHLIKTRGQQVTLRCSSQSGHNTVSWYQQALGQGPQFIFQYYREEENGRGNFPPRFSGLQFPNYSSELNVNALELDDSALYLCASSLVGGGNYGYTFGSGTRLTVV.

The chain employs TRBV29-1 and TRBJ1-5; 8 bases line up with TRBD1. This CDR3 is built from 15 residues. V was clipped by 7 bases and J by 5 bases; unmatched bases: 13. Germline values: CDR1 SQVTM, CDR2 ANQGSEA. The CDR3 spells CSAALAGGWDQPQHF. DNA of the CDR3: TGCAGCGCAGCACTCGCAGGGGGCTGGGATCAGCCCCAGCATTTT. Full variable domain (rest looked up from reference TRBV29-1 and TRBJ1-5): SAVISQKPSRDICQRGTSLTIQCQVDSQVTMMFWYRQQPGQSLTLIATANQGSEATYESGFVIDKFPISRPNLTFSTLTVSNMSPEDSSIYLCSAALAGGWDQPQHFGDGTRLSIL.

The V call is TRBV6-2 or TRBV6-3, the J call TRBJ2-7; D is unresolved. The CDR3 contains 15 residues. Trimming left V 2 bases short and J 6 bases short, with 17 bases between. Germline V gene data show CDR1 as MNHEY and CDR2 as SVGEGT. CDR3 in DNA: TGTGCCAGCAGTTACGGTGGCTATCCGATGGCCGAGCAGTACTTC. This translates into CASSYGGYPMAEQYF.

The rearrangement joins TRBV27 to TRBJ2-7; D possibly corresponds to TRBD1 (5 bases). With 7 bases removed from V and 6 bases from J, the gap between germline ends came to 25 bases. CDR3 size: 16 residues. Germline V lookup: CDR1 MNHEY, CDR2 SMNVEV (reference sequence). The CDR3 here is CASTPQGVGPLREQYF. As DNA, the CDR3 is TGTGCCAGCACCCCTCAGGGCGTAGGTCCTTTGCGCGAGCAGTACTTC.

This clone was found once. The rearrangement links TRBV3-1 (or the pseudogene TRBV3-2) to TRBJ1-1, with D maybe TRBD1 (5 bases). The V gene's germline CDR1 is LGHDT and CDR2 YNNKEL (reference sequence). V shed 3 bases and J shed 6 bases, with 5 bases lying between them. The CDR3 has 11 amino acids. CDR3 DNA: TGTGCCAGCAGCCAGGGGGCTGAAGCTTTCTTT. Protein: CASSQGAEAFF.